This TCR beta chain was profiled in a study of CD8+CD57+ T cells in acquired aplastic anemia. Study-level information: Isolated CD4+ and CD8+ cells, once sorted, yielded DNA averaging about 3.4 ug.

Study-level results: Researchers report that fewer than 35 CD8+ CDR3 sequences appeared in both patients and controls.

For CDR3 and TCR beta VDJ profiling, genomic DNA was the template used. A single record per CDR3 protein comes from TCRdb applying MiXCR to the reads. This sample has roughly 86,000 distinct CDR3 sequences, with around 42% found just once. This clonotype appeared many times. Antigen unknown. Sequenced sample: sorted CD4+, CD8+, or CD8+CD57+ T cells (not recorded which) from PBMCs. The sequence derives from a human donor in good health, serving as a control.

CDR3 DNA sequence: TGCGCCAGCAGCTTGGTAGCGGGCGCCTACGAGCAGTACTTC. It specifies CASSLVAGAYEQYF. V is TRBV5-1 and J is TRBJ2-7; TRBD2 matches 7 bases. Germline assignment: CDR1 SGHRS and CDR2 YFSETQ. The CDR3 is 14 residues long. V lost 0 bases and J lost 2; bases outside the gene matches: 2.